This record concerns one T cell receptor (beta chain) sequence. Its antigen is not known. This specimen belongs to a study of blood T cells in healthy people across ages. Study-level findings and limits: More naive CD4+ cells and higher diversity marked long-lived donors relative to aged donors. No conclusive comparison of naive versus antigen-experienced cells was possible with unsorted PBMCs.

A J-beta primer mix and a sample-barcoded 5' primer were used in a second PCR of roughly 6 to 12 cycles. TCRdb analysed the 5' RACE reads with MiXCR anew, one entry per CDR3 protein. The sample has 600,000 to 850,000 distinct CDR3 sequences, roughly two fifths seen once. Trimming took off 4 bases at V and 2 bases at J, with 6 bases between the two ends. The CDR3 covers 13 residues. Germline V gives CDR1 GTSNPN, CDR2 SVGIG (reference sequence). The sample consisted of blood. This TCR was sampled from a woman aged 60-75 years in good health. The gene calls are TRBV30 and TRBJ2-6, with D unclear. CDR3 DNA sequence: TGTGCCTGGAAGACTGCTGGGGCCAACGTCCTGACTTTC. Amino acids: CAWKTAGANVLTF.